This TCR beta chain derives from a study of blood T cells in healthy people across ages. Study results and limitations: Per million T cells, TCR beta diversity dropped about linearly as age rose.

A minimum of 5 micrograms of total RNA was extracted per sample. Sample-barcoded 5' priming and a J-beta primer mix drove a second PCR of about 7 to 12 cycles. TCRdb redid the calling of the 5' RACE reads with MiXCR, one entry per CDR3 protein. The table has over 1.5 million distinct CDR3 sequences, roughly 49% seen once; the top ten hold over 2%. The germline gives CDR1 MNHEY, CDR2 SVGEGT. This CDR3 spans 16 amino acids. This clonotype has just a few counts. The antigen is undetermined. Sequenced sample: blood. V usage is TRBV6-2 or TRBV6-3 and J usage is TRBJ2-7, with 12 nucleotides matching TRBD1. The tail of the sequence fits TRBJ2-5 better, so the J call may be wrong. The receptor was derived from a middle-aged woman in good health. CDR3 protein: CASSYTGTGGRETQYF. In nucleotides, the CDR3 is TGTGCCAGCAGCTACACCGGGACAGGGGGCCGGGAGACCCAGTACTTC.